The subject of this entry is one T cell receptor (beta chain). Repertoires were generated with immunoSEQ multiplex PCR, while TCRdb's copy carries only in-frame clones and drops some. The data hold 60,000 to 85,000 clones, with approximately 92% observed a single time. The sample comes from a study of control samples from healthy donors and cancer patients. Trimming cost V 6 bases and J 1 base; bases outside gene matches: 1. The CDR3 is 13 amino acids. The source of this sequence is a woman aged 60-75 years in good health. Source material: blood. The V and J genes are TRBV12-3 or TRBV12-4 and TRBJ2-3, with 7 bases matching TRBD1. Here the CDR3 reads CASRGTGTDTQYF. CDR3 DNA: TGTGCCAGCAGGGGGACAGGCACAGATACGCAGTATTTT.